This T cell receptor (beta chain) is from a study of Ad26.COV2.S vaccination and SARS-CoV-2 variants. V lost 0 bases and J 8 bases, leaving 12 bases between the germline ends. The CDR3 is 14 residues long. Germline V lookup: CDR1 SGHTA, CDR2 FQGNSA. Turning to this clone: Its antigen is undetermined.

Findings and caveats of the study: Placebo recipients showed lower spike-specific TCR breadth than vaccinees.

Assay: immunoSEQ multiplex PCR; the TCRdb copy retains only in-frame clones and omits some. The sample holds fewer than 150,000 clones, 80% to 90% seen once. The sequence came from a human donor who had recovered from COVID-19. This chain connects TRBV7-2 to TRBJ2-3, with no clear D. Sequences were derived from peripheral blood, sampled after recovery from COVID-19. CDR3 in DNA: TGTGCCAGCAGCTTAGCGCCCAGGTGGGGTACGCAGTATTTT. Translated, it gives CASSLAPRWGTQYF.